This T cell receptor (beta chain) is from a study of response to subunit inactivated influenza vaccine. Comment on this clonotype: At one of its ends the junction is not consistent with the germline gene, which may arise from a read error.

The CDR3 is 16 residues long. In germline, CDR1 is DFQATT, CDR2 SNEGSKA (reference sequence). A single record per CDR3 protein comes from TCRdb applying MiXCR to the RT-PCR reads. In the table there are under 200,000 distinct CDR3 sequences, 12% of which are singletons. The same data also went into a second study, on T cells expressing NK-cell markers. That paper adds: TCR beta cDNA was made by 5'RACE template switching with UMIs. It was from sorted CD3+CD56+NKG2C+, CD3+CD56+NKG2C- and CD3+CD56-NKG2C+ T cells that TCR beta repertoires came. The sequencing cohort of eight donors included seven HCMV-seropositive individuals and one seronegative individual. A handful of donors' CD3+CD56-NKG2C+ cells were dominated by the same clonotypes. HCMV specificity of expanded NKG2C+ T cell clones remained unclear.

The source was CD8+ T cells sorted from PBMCs, collected 12 days after vaccination. The TCR sequence derives from a man aged 45-60 years who received an inactivated influenza vaccine. The chain joins TRBV20-1 to TRBJ2-3; TRBD2 matches 9 bases. The CDR3 protein is CRATNPGLAGPHTQYF. The CDR3 nucleotides read TGCCGTGCAACCAACCCAGGGCTAGCGGGACCACATACGCAGTATTTT.